This T cell receptor (beta chain) came from a study of identical twins. Via MiXCR, TCRdb re-called the 5' RACE reads, giving one row per CDR3 protein. This repertoire shows approximately 600,000 distinct CDR3 sequences, 7.1% found once; its top ten account for about 1.5%. The CDR3 sequence is 13 residues long. V was trimmed by 9 bases and J by 0 bases, leaving 12 bases between them. The V gene's germline CDR1 is SNHLY and CDR2 FYNNEI. Study conclusions and caveats: Out-of-frame alpha sequences shared by twins showed excess low generation probability.

Details on this clonotype: Its matching antigen is unknown.

These data were also filed under a second study, of yellow fever vaccine responses in identical twins. That work adds: Vaccine T cell responses of twins reportedly seemed partly convergent and partly personalized.

The sample taken for sequencing was PBMCs. This clonotype originated in a young woman in good health. The chain couples TRBV2 to TRBJ2-7; weak D call: TRBD2 (5 bases). The CDR3 here is CAREDPSSYEQYF. The CDR3 nucleotides are TGTGCCAGGGAGGACCCGAGCTCCTACGAGCAGTACTTC.